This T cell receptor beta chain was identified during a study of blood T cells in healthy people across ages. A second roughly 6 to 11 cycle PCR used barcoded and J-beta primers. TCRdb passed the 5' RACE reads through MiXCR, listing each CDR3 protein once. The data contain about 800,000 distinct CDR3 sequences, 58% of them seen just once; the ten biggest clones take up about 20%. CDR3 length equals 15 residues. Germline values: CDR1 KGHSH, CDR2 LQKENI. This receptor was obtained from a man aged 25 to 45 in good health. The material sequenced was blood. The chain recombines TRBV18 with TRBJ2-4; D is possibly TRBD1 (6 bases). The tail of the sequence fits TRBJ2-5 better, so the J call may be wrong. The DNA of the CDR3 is TGTGCCAGCTCACCTCGGGGCGAGGGGGAGGAGACCCAGTACTTC. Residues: CASSPRGEGEETQYF.